This T cell receptor beta chain came from a study of blood T cell repertoires in COVID-19. About the research overall: Collection of acute and convalescent COVID-19 samples took place in the United States, Italy and Spain. Sample material is recorded as cDNA or gDNA derived from T cells, B-cell-depleted T cells, or PBMCs.

Study processing details: Reference gene primers were amplified, and this amplification served to estimate nucleated cell counts. Libraries were prepared by immunoSEQ multiplex PCR; TCRdb keeps only in-frame clonotypes and omits some of them. That table gives V, J and clone size, and the DNA gave D and trimming. The sample has around 140,000 clones; 80% are singletons. V shed 1 base, J shed 8 bases, and the junction held 5 bases outside the gene matches. In germline, CDR1 is SGHDN, CDR2 FVKESK. This CDR3 region has 14 residues. The clonotype comes from a man between 65 and 80 years old who had recovered from COVID-19. Sequenced material: peripheral blood. The chain recombines TRBV14 with TRBJ2-1, with 7 positions matching TRBD2. CDR3 in amino acids: CASSQGGRGDEQFF. The CDR3 DNA reads TGTGCCAGCAGCCAAGGTGGACGGGGGGATGAGCAGTTCTTC.